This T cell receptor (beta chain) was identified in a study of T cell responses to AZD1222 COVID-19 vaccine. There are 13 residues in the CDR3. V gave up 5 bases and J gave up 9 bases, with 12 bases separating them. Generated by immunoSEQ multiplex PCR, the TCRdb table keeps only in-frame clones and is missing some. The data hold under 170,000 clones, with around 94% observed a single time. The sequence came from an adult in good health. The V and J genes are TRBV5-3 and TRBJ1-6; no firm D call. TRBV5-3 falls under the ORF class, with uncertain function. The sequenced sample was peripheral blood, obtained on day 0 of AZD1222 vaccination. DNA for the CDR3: TGTGCCAGAAGAGGTGGAGTGGGTTCACCCCTCCACTTT. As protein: CARRGGVGSPLHF.